What follows describes a single TCR beta chain. From germline, CDR1 is ENHRY and CDR2 SYGVKD. The germline V and J ends were trimmed by 0 bases and 0 bases, with 9 bases remaining between them. The CDR3 has 15 residues. Seattle enrolled patients during active infection and tracked them longitudinally. The source of the sample is a study of blood T cell repertoires in COVID-19. Turning to the study itself: Researchers got acute and convalescent COVID-19 samples from the United States, Italy and Spain. The cDNA or gDNA used as material had been derived from T cells, B-cell-depleted T cells, or PBMCs.

In the source study's methods: How many nucleated cells were present was estimated from reference gene primer amplification. The assay was immunoSEQ multiplex PCR, and TCRdb's table has in-frame clones only and misses some. That table is the source of V, J and clone size, and D and trimming were worked out from the DNA. The data contain some 65,000 clones, around 90% of them singletons. The TCR originated in a man aged 45-60 years with COVID-19, enrolled during active disease. The rearrangement links TRBV10-3 to TRBJ2-7; unclear D gene. The sequenced sample was peripheral blood. CDR3 nucleotide sequence: TGTGCCATCAGTGAGTCGTCCAGGTTCTCCTACGAGCAGTACTTC. Translated: CAISESSRFSYEQYF.